This T cell receptor (beta chain) derives from a study of blood T cells in healthy people across ages. Trimming cost V 6 bases and J 4 bases; bases outside gene matches: 9. Per germline, CDR1 ENHRY and CDR2 SYGVKD. The CDR3 length is 16 residues. Together with a sample-barcoded 5' primer, a J-beta primer mix was included in a second PCR lasting about 7 to 11 cycles. TCRdb itself ran the 5' RACE reads through MiXCR, one entry per CDR3 protein. The sample records about 590,000 distinct CDR3 sequences, approximately 30% being singletons. This clonotype was counted ten times or more. The TCR comes from a woman older than 75 in good health. Sequencing was done on a sample of blood. The genes are TRBV10-3 and TRBJ2-3; 11 bases are shared with TRBD2. In DNA, the CDR3 is TGTGCCATCAGCCCTACTAGCGGGGGTTCCCCAGATACGCAGTATTTT. It yields the protein CAISPTSGGSPDTQYF.